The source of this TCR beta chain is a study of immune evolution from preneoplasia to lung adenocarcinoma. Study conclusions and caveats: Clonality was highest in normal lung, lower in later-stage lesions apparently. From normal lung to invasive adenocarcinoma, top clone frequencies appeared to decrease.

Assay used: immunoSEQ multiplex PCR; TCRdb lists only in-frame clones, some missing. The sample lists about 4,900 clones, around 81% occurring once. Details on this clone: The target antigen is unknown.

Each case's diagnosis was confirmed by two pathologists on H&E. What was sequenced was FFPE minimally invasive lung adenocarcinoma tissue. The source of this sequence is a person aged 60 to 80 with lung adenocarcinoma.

The CDR3 nucleotides are TGTGCCAGCAGCCAGGGACTAGTTTCCTACAATGAGCAGTTCTTC. It translates to CASSQGLVSYNEQFF. The chain recombines TRBV11-2 with TRBJ2-1; the match to TRBD2 covers 8 bases. Germline loops: CDR1 SGHAT, CDR2 FQNNGV. The CDR3 covers 15 residues. Germline trimming cut 5 bases from V and 1 base from J; bases unmatched to any gene: 4.